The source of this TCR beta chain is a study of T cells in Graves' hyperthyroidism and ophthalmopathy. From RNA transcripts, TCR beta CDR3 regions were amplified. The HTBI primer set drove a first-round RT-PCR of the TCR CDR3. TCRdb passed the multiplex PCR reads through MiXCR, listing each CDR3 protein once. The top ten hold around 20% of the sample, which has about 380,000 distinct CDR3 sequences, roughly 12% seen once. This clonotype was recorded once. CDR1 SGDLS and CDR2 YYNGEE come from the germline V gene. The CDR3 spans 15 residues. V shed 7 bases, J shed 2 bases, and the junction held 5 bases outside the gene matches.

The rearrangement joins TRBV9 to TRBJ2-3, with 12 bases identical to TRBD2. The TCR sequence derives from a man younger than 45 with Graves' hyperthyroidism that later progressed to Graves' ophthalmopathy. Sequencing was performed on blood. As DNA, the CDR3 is TGTGCCAGCGGGACTAGCGGGCATACCACAGATACGCAGTATTTT. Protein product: CASGTSGHTTDTQYF.